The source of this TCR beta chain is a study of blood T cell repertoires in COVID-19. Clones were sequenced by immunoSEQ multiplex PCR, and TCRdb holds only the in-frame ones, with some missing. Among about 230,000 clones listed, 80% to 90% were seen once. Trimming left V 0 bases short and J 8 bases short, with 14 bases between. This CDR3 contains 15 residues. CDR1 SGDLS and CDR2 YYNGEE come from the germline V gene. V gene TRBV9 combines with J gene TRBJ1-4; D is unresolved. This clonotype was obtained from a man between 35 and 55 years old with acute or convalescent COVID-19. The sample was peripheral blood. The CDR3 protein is CASSVEGRREEKLFF. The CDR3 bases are TGTGCCAGCAGCGTAGAAGGGAGGCGCGAAGAAAAACTGTTTTTT.